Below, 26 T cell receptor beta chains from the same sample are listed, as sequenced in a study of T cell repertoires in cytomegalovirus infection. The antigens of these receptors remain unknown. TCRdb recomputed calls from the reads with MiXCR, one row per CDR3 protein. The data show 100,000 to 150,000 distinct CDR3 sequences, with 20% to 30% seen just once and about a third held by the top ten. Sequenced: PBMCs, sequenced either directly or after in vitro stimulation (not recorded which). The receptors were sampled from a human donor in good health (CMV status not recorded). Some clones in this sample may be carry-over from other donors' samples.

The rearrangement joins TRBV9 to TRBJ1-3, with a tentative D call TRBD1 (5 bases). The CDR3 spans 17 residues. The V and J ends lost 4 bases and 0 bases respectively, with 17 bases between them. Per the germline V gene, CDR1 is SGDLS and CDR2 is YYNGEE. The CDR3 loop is CASSPEQGGVSGNTIYF. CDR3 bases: TGTGCCAGCAGCCCCGAGCAGGGAGGGGTCTCTGGAAACACCATATATTTT.

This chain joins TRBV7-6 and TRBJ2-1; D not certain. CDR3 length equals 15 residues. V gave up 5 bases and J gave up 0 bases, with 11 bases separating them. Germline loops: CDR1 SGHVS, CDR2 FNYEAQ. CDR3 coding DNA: TGTGCCAGCAGCAAAATTACTAACTCCTACAATGAGCAGTTCTTC. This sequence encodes CASSKITNSYNEQFF.

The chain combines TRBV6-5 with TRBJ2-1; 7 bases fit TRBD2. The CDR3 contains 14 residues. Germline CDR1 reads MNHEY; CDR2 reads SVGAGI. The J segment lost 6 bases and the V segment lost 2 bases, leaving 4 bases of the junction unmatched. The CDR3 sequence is CASSYGGSGNEQFF. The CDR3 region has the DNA TGTGCCAGCAGTTACGGCGGGAGTGGCAATGAGCAGTTCTTC.

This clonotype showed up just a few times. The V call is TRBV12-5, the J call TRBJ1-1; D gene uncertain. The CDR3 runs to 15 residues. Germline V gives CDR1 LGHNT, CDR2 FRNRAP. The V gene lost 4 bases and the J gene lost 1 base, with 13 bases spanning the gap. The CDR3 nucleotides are TGTGCTAGTGGTTCATCTGTAGGATGGAACACTGAAGCTTTCTTT. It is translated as CASGSSVGWNTEAFF.

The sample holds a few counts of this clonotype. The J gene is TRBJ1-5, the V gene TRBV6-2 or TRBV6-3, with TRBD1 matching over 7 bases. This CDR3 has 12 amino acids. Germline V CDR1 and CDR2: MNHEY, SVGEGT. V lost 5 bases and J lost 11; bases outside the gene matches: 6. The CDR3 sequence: CASSDLTGSQHF. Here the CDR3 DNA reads TGTGCCAGCAGTGACCTGACAGGGTCCCAGCATTTT.

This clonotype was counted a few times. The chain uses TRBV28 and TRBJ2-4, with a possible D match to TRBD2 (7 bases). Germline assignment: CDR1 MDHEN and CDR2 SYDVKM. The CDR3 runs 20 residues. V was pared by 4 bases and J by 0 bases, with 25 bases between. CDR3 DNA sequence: TGTGCCAGCAGTTCAGTGGGGCCTAGCGGAGGGGGATTAGCCAAAAACATTCAGTACTTC. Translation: CASSSVGPSGGGLAKNIQYF.

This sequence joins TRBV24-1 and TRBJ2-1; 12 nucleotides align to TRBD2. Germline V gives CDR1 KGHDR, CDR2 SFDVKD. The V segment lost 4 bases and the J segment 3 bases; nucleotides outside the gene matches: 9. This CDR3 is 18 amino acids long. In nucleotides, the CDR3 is TGTGCCACCAGTGAGTATTCAGGGACTAGCGGGCTCTACAATGAGCAGTTCTTC. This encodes CATSEYSGTSGLYNEQFF.

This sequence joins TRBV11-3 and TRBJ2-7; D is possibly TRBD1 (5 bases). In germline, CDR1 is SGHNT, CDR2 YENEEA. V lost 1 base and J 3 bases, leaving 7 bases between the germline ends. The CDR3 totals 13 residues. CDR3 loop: CASSLATGYEQYV. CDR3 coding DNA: TGTGCCAGCAGCTTAGCTACAGGCTACGAGCAGTACGTC.

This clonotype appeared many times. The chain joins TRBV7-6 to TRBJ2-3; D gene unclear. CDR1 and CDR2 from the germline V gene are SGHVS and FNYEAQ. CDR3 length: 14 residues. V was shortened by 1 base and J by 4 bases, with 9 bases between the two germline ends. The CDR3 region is CASSLGRKADTQYF. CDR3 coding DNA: TGTGCCAGCAGCTTAGGTCGGAAGGCAGATACGCAGTATTTT.

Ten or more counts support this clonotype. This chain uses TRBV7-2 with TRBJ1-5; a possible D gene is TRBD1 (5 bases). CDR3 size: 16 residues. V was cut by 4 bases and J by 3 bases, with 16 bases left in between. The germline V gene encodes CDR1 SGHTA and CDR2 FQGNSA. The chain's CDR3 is CASSSGQGSANQPQHF. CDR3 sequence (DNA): TGTGCCAGCAGCTCAGGGCAAGGGTCGGCCAATCAGCCCCAGCATTTT.

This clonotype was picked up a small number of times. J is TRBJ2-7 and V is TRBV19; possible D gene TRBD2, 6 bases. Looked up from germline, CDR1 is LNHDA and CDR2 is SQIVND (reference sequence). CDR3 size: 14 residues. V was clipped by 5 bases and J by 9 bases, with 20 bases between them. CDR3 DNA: TGTGCCAGTAGTGACGGACACTTCGGTAGCGGGCAGTACGTC. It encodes CASSDGHFGSGQYV.

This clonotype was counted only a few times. The CDR3 spells CASTQGLEGSTQYF. CDR3 sequence (DNA): TGTGCCAGCACCCAGGGGCTGGAAGGGAGTACGCAGTATTTT. This chain connects TRBV7-9 to TRBJ2-3; the D gene is possibly TRBD1 (6 bases). Per germline, CDR1 SEHNR and CDR2 FQNEAQ (reference sequence). The CDR3 contains 14 residues. The germline V and J ends were trimmed by 7 bases and 8 bases, with 19 bases remaining between them.

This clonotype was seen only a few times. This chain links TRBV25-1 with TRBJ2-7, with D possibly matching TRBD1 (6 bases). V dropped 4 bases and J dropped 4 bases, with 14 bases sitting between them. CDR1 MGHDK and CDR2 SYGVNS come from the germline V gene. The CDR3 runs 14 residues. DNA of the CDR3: TGTGCCAGCAGTGGTACAGGGAGATATTACGAGCAGTACTTC. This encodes CASSGTGRYYEQYF.

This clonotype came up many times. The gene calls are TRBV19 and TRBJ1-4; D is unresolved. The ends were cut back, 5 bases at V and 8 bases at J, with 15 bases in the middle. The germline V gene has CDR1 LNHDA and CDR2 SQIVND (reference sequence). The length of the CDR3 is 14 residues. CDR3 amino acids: CASSGDNRGEKLFF. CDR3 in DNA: TGTGCCAGTAGTGGAGATAATCGCGGGGAAAAACTGTTTTTT.

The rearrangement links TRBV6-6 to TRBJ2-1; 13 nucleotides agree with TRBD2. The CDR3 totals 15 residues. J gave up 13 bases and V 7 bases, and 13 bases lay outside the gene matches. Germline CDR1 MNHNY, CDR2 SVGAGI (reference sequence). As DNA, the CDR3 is TGTGCCAGCACTCCGGGACTAGCGGGATCCACCCCCCAGTTCTTC. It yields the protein CASTPGLAGSTPQFF.

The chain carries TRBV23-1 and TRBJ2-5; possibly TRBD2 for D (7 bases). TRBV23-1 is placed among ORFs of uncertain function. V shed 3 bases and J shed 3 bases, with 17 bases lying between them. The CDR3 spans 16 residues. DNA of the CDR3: TGCGCCAGCAGTCACCCCCGGCAGGGGAGGGAAGAGACCCAGTACTTC. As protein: CASSHPRQGREETQYF.

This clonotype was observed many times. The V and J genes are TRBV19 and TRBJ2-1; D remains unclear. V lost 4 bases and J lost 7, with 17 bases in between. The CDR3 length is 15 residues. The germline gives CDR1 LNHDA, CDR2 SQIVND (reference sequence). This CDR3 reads CASSNERPIGNEQFF. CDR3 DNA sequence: TGTGCCAGTAGTAACGAGAGACCCATCGGAAATGAGCAGTTCTTC.

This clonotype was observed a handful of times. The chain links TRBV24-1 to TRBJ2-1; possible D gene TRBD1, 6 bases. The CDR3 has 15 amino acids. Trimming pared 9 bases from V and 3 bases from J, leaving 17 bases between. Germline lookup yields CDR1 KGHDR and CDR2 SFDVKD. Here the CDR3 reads CATGVQGERYNEQFF. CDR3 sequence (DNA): TGTGCCACCGGAGTACAGGGCGAACGCTACAATGAGCAGTTCTTC.

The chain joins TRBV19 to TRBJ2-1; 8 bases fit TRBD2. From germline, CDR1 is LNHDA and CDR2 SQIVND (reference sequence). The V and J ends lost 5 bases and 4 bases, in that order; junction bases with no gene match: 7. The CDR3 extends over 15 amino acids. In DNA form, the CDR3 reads TGTGCCAGTAGTCATGGAGCGGGAGCGTACAATGAGCAGTTCTTC. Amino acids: CASSHGAGAYNEQFF.

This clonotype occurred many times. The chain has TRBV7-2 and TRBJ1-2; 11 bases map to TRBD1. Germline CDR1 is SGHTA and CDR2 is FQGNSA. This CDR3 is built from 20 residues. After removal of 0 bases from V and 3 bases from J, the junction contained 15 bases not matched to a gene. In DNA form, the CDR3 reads TGTGCCAGCAGCTTAGCGGGGCGTACCCGGGGACAGGGGGTTTACTATGGCTACACCTTC. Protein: CASSLAGRTRGQGVYYGYTF.

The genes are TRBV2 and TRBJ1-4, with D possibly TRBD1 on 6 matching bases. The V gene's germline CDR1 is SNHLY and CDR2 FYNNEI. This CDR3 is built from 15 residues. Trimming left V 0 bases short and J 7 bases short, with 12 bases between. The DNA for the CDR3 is TGTGCCAGCAGTGAAGCTCCGGGGGCAGGTGAAAAACTGTTTTTT. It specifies CASSEAPGAGEKLFF.

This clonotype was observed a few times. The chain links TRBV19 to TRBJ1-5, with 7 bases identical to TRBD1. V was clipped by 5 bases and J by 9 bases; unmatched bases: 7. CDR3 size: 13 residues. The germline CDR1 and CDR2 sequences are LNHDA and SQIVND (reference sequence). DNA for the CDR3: TGTGCCAGTAGTCAGGACAGGTCACCGCCCCAGCATTTT. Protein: CASSQDRSPPQHF.

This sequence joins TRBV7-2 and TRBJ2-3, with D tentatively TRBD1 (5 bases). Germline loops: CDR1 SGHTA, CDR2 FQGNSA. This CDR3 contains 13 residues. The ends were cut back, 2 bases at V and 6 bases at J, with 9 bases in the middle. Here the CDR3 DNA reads TGTGCCAGCAGCTTATGGGGCGCTGATACGCAGTATTTT. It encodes CASSLWGADTQYF.

The CDR3 here is CASSYHSEPVHGAMNTEAFF. CDR3 bases: TGTGCCAGCAGTTACCACTCGGAGCCCGTTCATGGGGCCATGAACACTGAAGCTTTCTTT. V and J are TRBV6-2 or TRBV6-3 and TRBJ1-1; a possible D gene is TRBD1 (5 bases). Germline V gene data show CDR1 as MNHEY and CDR2 as SVGEGT. This CDR3 region has 20 residues. Trimming cost V 2 bases and J 0 bases, with 25 bases left between them.

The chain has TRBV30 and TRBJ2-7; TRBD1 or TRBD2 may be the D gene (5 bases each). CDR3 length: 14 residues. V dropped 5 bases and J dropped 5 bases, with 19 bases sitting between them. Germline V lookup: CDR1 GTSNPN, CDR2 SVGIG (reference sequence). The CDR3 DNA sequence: TGTGCCTGGGGGGGTCTTGGGCTAACTCACGAGCAGTACTTC. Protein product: CAWGGLGLTHEQYF.

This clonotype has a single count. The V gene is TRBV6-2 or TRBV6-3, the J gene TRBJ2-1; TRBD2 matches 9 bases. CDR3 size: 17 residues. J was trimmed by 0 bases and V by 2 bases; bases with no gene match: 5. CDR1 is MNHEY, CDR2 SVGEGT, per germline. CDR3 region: CASSYRLAESSYNEQFF. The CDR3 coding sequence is TGTGCCAGCAGTTACAGACTAGCGGAAAGCTCCTACAATGAGCAGTTCTTC.